The clone carrying this T cell receptor beta chain was counted a few times. What it binds is not known. The CDR3 contains 15 residues. Germline V gives CDR1 LNHNV, CDR2 YYDKDF (reference sequence). Trimming took off 1 base at V and 1 base at J, with 5 bases between the two ends. TCRdb called the RT-PCR reads again in MiXCR, with one record for every CDR3 protein. The table has some 850,000 distinct CDR3 sequences, about 18% seen once. This record comes from a study of response to subunit inactivated influenza vaccine. Regarding the study as a whole: Few new T cells, the authors suggested, are recruited by each seasonal influenza vaccination.

The source material was PBMCs from blood, sampled around 5 days after vaccination. The rearrangement uses TRBV15 and TRBJ2-6, with D uncertain. The receptor was isolated from a man between 50 and 59 years old who received an inactivated influenza vaccine. The CDR3 here is CATSRALSGANVLTF. DNA of the CDR3: TGTGCCACCAGCAGAGCCCTTTCTGGGGCCAACGTCCTGACTTTC.